Below are 25 T cell receptor beta chains sequenced from a single sample in a study of blood T cell repertoires in COVID-19. Some clones are missing from TCRdb's copy, which holds only in-frame ones; the method was immunoSEQ multiplex PCR. In the table there are 300,000 to 400,000 clones, about 89% of which are singletons. The sample consisted of peripheral blood. Receptor source: a woman in her 30s with COVID-19, enrolled during active disease.

The genes are TRBV6-1 and TRBJ2-7; 7 positions agree with TRBD1. Germline V gene sequence: CDR1 MNHNS, CDR2 SASEGT. The CDR3 length is 16 residues. The trim removed 5 bases at V and 3 bases at J, leaving 13 bases unmatched. Written as DNA, the CDR3 is TGTGCCAGCAGTCAAGACCGGGACAGTCTTTACTACGAGCAGTACTTC. It codes for CASSQDRDSLYYEQYF.

The V and J genes are TRBV7-2 and TRBJ2-7; TRBD2 matches 7 bases. The V and J ends lost 5 bases and 7 bases, in that order; junction bases with no gene match: 8. The CDR3 consists of 13 residues. CDR1 and CDR2 from the germline V gene are SGHTA and FQGNSA. The DNA for the CDR3 is TGTGCCAGCAGCCCGCGGGTGGGAGGGGAGCAGTACTTC. Its translation: CASSPRVGGEQYF.

This chain uses TRBV19 with TRBJ2-1; 14 bases align to TRBD2. J gave up 15 bases and V 8 bases, and 6 bases lay outside the gene matches. Germline V gene sequence: CDR1 LNHDA, CDR2 SQIVND (reference sequence). The CDR3 is 12 amino acids. The CDR3 DNA reads as TGTGCCAGTGGGGGACTAGCGGGAGCTATGTTCTTC. It yields the protein CASGGLAGAMFF.

The V call is TRBV6-5, the J call TRBJ2-7, with 9 bases identical to TRBD2. After removal of 2 bases from V and 2 bases from J, the junction contained 4 bases not matched to a gene. This CDR3 comprises 15 residues. Germline V gene sequence: CDR1 MNHEY, CDR2 SVGAGI. In DNA form, the CDR3 reads TGTGCCAGCAGTTACGAGCGGGGGGACACCTACGAGCAGTACTTC. Encoded protein: CASSYERGDTYEQYF.

The chain links TRBV19 to TRBJ1-6; 9 bases line up with TRBD1. The CDR3 totals 18 residues. Germline V lookup: CDR1 LNHDA, CDR2 SQIVND (reference sequence). Unmatched junction bases numbered 11, after V lost 7 bases and J lost 1 base. This CDR3 reads CASNGPGQGESYNSPLHF. The CDR3 DNA sequence: TGTGCCAGTAACGGCCCGGGACAGGGCGAGTCCTATAATTCACCCCTCCACTTT.

CDR3 sequence reads: CASSQAPPREGPDTQYF. The CDR3 coding sequence is TGTGCCAGCAGCCAAGCTCCCCCCCGGGAGGGCCCAGATACGCAGTATTTT. The rearrangement uses TRBV3-1 (or the pseudogene TRBV3-2) and TRBJ2-3; 8 nucleotides align to TRBD2. The germline V gene encodes CDR1 LGHDT and CDR2 YNNKEL (reference sequence). The CDR3 contains 17 residues. Trimming at V came to 1 base and at J to 4 bases, leaving 10 bases not matched to a gene.

The gene calls are TRBV4-3 and TRBJ2-7; possibly TRBD2 for D (6 bases). Germline loops: CDR1 LGHNA, CDR2 YSLEER. The CDR3 length is 11 residues. V was cut by 4 bases and J by 7 bases, with 8 bases left in between. CDR3 DNA: TGCGCCAGCAGCCCTGGGGGGGAGCAGTACTTC. It is translated as CASSPGGEQYF.

This clone appeared a single time. The chain links TRBV13 to TRBJ1-1; 7 nucleotides agree with TRBD1. CDR1 and CDR2 (germline): PRHDT, FYEKMQ (reference sequence). The ends lost 3 bases at V and 7 bases at J; junction bases unmatched: 5. The CDR3 is 13 amino acids. Here the CDR3 reads CASSLRTGFEAFF. The DNA for the CDR3 is TGTGCCAGCAGCTTGCGGACAGGATTTGAAGCTTTCTTT.

V gene TRBV18 combines with J gene TRBJ2-1, with TRBD2 matching 12 bases. J lost 6 bases, V lost 0 bases, and 3 bases had no gene match. The CDR3 loop spans 16 amino acids. The germline V gene encodes CDR1 KGHSH and CDR2 LQKENI. The CDR3 sequence: CASSPPWTSGANEQFF. CDR3 in DNA: TGTGCCAGCTCACCACCCTGGACTAGCGGGGCCAATGAGCAGTTCTTC. The whole variable domain, remainder taken from reference TRBV18 and TRBJ2-1, is NAGVMQNPRHLVRRRGQEARLRCSPMKGHSHVYWYRQLPEEGLKFMVYLQKENIIDESGMPKERFSAEFPKEGPSILRIQQVVRGDSAAYFCASSPPWTSGANEQFFGPGTRLTVL.

The chain has TRBV19 and TRBJ2-2; 9 bases are shared with TRBD1. With V trimmed by 2 bases and J by 5 bases, 6 bases remained unmatched. There are 16 residues in the CDR3. The germline V gene has CDR1 LNHDA and CDR2 SQIVND (reference sequence). The CDR3 loop is CASSIKGTGYTGELFF. CDR3 DNA: TGTGCCAGTAGTATAAAAGGGACAGGGTATACCGGGGAGCTGTTTTTT.

This chain links TRBV7-2 with TRBJ2-1, with 9 bases identical to TRBD2. Germline CDR1 reads SGHTA; CDR2 reads FQGNSA. The CDR3 contains 19 residues. The V segment lost 2 bases and the J segment 6 bases; nucleotides outside the gene matches: 17. CDR3 nucleotide sequence: TGTGCCAGCAGCTTATTTCCCCCTAAGAAGCGGGAGGTCCGCAATGAGCAGTTCTTC. This codes for CASSLFPPKKREVRNEQFF.

V and J are TRBV7-9 and TRBJ1-2; 8 bases fit TRBD1. Losses at the gene ends were 5 bases for V and 3 bases for J; bases not matched to a gene: 8. Germline V gene sequence: CDR1 SEHNR, CDR2 FQNEAQ (reference sequence). The CDR3 extends over 15 amino acids. CDR3 DNA: TGTGCCAGCAGCCTCCCTCAGGGGGCCGACTATGGCTACACCTTC. Translation gives CASSLPQGADYGYTF.

This clone was detected once. The chain is built from TRBV4-3 and TRBJ2-1; 8 bases are shared with TRBD2. Germline V gene sequence: CDR1 LGHNA, CDR2 YSLEER. The CDR3 spans 16 residues. With V trimmed by 1 base and J by 5 bases, 7 bases remained unmatched. The CDR3 nucleotides are TGCGCCAGCAGCCAAGTCGTGGCGGGAGGAAACAATGAGCAGTTCTTC. Protein sequence: CASSQVVAGGNNEQFF.

The CDR3 nucleotides read TGTGCCGCCCAGGGACAGGGAACTATCTATGGCTACACCTTC. It translates to CAAQGQGTIYGYTF. The chain carries TRBV10-3 and TRBJ1-2; TRBD1 agrees at 9 bases. Germline CDR1 is ENHRY and CDR2 is SYGVKD. The trim removed 11 bases at V and 4 bases at J, leaving 11 bases unmatched. CDR3 length: 14 residues.

The chain uses TRBV10-3 and TRBJ1-2, with a weak D call TRBD1 (5 bases). Germline V gene sequence: CDR1 ENHRY, CDR2 SYGVKD. The ends were cut back, 5 bases at V and 3 bases at J, with 13 bases in the middle. The length of the CDR3 is 14 residues. CDR3 nucleotide sequence: TGTGCCATCAGTTACCTCAGGGAAGACTATGGCTACACCTTC. This translates into CAISYLREDYGYTF.

The J gene is TRBJ2-2, the V gene TRBV7-2, with D maybe TRBD2 (6 bases). Germline V gene lookup returns CDR1 SGHTA and CDR2 FQGNSA. The CDR3 contains 16 residues. The germline V and J ends were trimmed by 2 bases and 1 base, with 11 bases remaining between them. The CDR3 sequence: CASSLRISGNTGELFF. In DNA, the CDR3 is TGTGCCAGCAGCTTAAGAATTAGCGGGAACACCGGGGAGCTGTTTTTT.

Concerning this clone: Other nucleotide sequences in the sample specify the same CDR3. J is TRBJ2-2 and V is TRBV2; D is uncertain. The CDR3 totals 12 residues. Germline loops: CDR1 SNHLY, CDR2 FYNNEI. With 5 bases removed from V and 2 bases from J, the gap between germline ends came to 3 bases. The CDR3 coding sequence is TGTGCCAGCAGTTTAAACACCGGGGAGCTGTTTTTT. Translated, it gives CASSLNTGELFF.

This chain connects TRBV6-5 to TRBJ1-2; D unresolved. Trimming left V 4 bases short and J 3 bases short, with 12 bases between. The CDR3 has 14 amino acids. Germline CDR1 MNHEY, CDR2 SVGAGI. CDR3 amino acids: CASSSPPEHYGYTF. CDR3 coding DNA: TGTGCCAGCAGTTCCCCTCCGGAGCACTATGGCTACACCTTC.

The rearrangement joins TRBV11-3 to TRBJ2-3, with 8 bases lining up with TRBD2. V lost 0 bases, J lost 6 bases, and 11 bases stayed unmatched. The CDR3 is 17 residues long. The germline CDR1 and CDR2 sequences are SGHNT and YENEEA. The CDR3 coding sequence is TGTGCCAGCAGCTTAGACTCCGGGACTAGATTTTCCGATACGCAGTATTTT. Its protein product is CASSLDSGTRFSDTQYF.

J is TRBJ2-1 and V is TRBV10-1, with a weak D call TRBD2 (5 bases). This CDR3 has 12 residues. Germline V gene sequence: CDR1 WNHNN, CDR2 SYGVQD (reference sequence). Between the trimmed V and J ends, which lost 4 bases and 4 bases, there was a span of 5 bases. The CDR3, as DNA: TGCGCCAGCAGTGGAGGGTACAATGAGCAGTTCTTC. This gives the protein CASSGGYNEQFF.

This clone appeared once. The CDR3 nucleotides read TGTGCCAGCAGCCTCCAGGCGTGGCAGGGATACGAGCAGTACTTC. Amino acids: CASSLQAWQGYEQYF. The chain is built from TRBV6-5 and TRBJ2-7; perhaps TRBD1 as D (5 bases). The germline V gene encodes CDR1 MNHEY and CDR2 SVGAGI. The length of the CDR3 is 15 residues. The ends were cut back, 6 bases at V and 4 bases at J, with 19 bases in the middle.

J is TRBJ2-3 and V is TRBV27, with TRBD2 matching 9 bases. The CDR3 runs to 18 residues. Trimming took 6 bases from V and 7 from J; bases not matched to a gene: 20. Germline CDR1 and CDR2: MNHEY and SMNVEV (reference sequence). The CDR3 loop is CASRIQGLAPNLRYTQYF. CDR3 nucleotides: TGTGCCAGCAGGATACAGGGACTAGCACCCAACCTTCGCTATACGCAGTATTTT.

The gene calls are TRBV11-3 and TRBJ2-7, with D perhaps TRBD2 (6 bases). CDR3 size: 15 residues. CDR1 and CDR2 (germline): SGHNT, YENEEA. Between the trimmed V and J ends, which lost 5 bases and 3 bases, there was a span of 17 bases. The CDR3 region has the DNA TGTGCCAGCAGCACTCAGGGACGGAGGGTCTACGAGCAGTACTTC. It codes for CASSTQGRRVYEQYF.

This clone occurred a few times. The chain carries TRBV30 and TRBJ1-6, with 7 bases fitting TRBD1. CDR3 size: 15 residues. V shed 4 bases and J 9 bases; nucleotides not matched to a gene: 12. The germline gives CDR1 GTSNPN, CDR2 SVGIG (reference sequence). The CDR3 protein is CAWNFVGTAPSPLHF. The CDR3 DNA is TGTGCCTGGAACTTCGTTGGGACAGCCCCTTCACCCCTCCACTTT.

The chain is built from TRBV28 and TRBJ1-1; possibly TRBD1 for D (6 bases). The germline CDR1 and CDR2 sequences are MDHEN and SYDVKM. This CDR3 has 12 residues. Trimming took off 9 bases at V and 7 bases at J, with 15 bases between the two ends. The CDR3 sequence is CASGQLSFEAFF. The CDR3 nucleotides are TGTGCCAGTGGACAGCTGAGCTTTGAAGCTTTCTTT. Complete variable domain (other parts from reference TRBV28 and TRBJ1-1): DVKVTQSSRYLVKRTGEKVFLECVQDMDHENMFWYRQDPGLGLRLIYFSYDVKMKEKGDIPEGYSVSREKKERFSLILESASTNQTSMYLCASGQLSFEAFFGQGTRLTVV.